Listed below are T cell receptor beta chains from one sample, sequenced in a study of CD8+ T cells in alopecia areata. Produced via immunoSEQ multiplex PCR; TCRdb's table is partial and in-frame only. The sample includes a few hundred thousand clones, roughly 66% of them seen just once. This sample comprised CD4+ T cells sorted from blood, obtained around week 46, from a patient treated with tofacitinib. The receptors were gathered from a human donor with alopecia areata. The CDR3 runs from the conserved cysteine through the conserved F or W. The D gene is left open where the match is weak. Only part of the rows carry a size: once, few, many, or a class if the clone is expanded.

D gene | J gene | clone size | V gene | CDR3 length | CDR3 protein | CDR3 DNA
- | TRBJ2-3 | - | TRBV6-5 | 14 | CASSYPTRDSEQYF | TGTGCCAGCAGTTACCCAACCCGAGACAGCGAGCAGTATTTT
- | TRBJ1-5 | few | TRBV5-6 | 14 | CASSLGQMNQPQHF | TGTGCCAGCAGCTTGGGACAGATGAATCAGCCCCAGCATTTT
- | TRBJ2-3 | - | TRBV30 | 14 | CAWSVGGGTDTQYF | TGTGCCTGGAGTGTCGGGGGCGGCACAGATACGCAGTATTTT
- | TRBJ1-2 | - | TRBV29-1 | 16 | CSVGSTGVFANYGYTF | TGCAGCGTTGGTTCCACTGGGGTATTCGCTAACTATGGCTACACCTTC
TRBD1 | TRBJ2-7 | - | TRBV20-1 | 11 | CSARTGFEQYF | TGCAGTGCAAGGACAGGGTTCGAGCAGTACTTC
- | TRBJ1-2 | - | TRBV5-1 | 14 | CASSLASGVYGYTF | TGCGCCAGCAGCTTGGCCTCAGGCGTCTATGGCTACACCTTC
- | TRBJ1-1 | - | TRBV5-1 | 16 | CASREGTSITNTEAFF | TGCGCCAGCAGAGAGGGGACCAGCATTACGAACACTGAAGCTTTCTTT
- | TRBJ2-2 | - | TRBV5-1 | 15 | CASSLRQEVTGELFF | TGCGCCAGCAGCTTGAGACAGGAGGTCACCGGGGAGCTGTTTTTT
TRBD1 | TRBJ2-5 | - | TRBV2 | 13 | CASRPGQGETQYF | TGTGCCAGCAGACCAGGACAGGGGGAGACCCAGTACTTC
- | TRBJ2-5 | - | TRBV18 | 12 | CASSGNQETQYF | TGTGCCAGCTCAGGAAACCAAGAGACCCAGTACTTC
- | TRBJ2-5 | - | TRBV9 | 14 | CASSVSEKQETQYF | TGTGCCAGCAGCGTAAGTGAGAAACAAGAGACCCAGTACTTC
- | TRBJ1-5 | - | TRBV4-3 | 15 | CASSQDQVSGQPQHF | TGCGCCAGCAGCCAAGATCAGGTGTCGGGTCAGCCCCAGCATTTT
- | TRBJ2-1 | once | TRBV4-3 | 13 | CASSQEGVNEQFF | TGCGCCAGCAGCCAAGAAGGGGTCAATGAGCAGTTCTTC
- | TRBJ1-1 | once | TRBV5-1 | 16 | CASSPAIGPRGTEAFF | TGCGCCAGCAGCCCTGCGATCGGGCCTAGGGGCACTGAAGCTTTCTTT
- | TRBJ2-4 | - | TRBV19 | 16 | CASSLYEGTPQNIQYF | TGTGCCAGTAGTCTTTACGAAGGGACACCTCAAAACATTCAGTACTTC
- | TRBJ2-5 | few | TRBV29-1 | 14 | CSVDSERLQETQYF | TGCAGCGTTGATTCCGAGCGTTTGCAAGAGACCCAGTACTTC
- | TRBJ1-1 | - | TRBV5-1 | 15 | CASSRRTALNTEAFF | TGCGCCAGCAGCCGACGAACAGCTTTGAACACTGAAGCTTTCTTT